This T cell receptor beta chain was identified in a study of blood T cells in healthy people across ages. General observations from the study: Among T cells, TCR beta diversity per million cells dropped roughly linearly as age rose.

This clonotype has a count of ten or more. The antigen remains unidentified. They isolated at least 6 million PBMCs from each sample. Trimming at V came to 4 bases and at J to 1 base, leaving 1 base not matched to a gene. Germline CDR1 SGHAT, CDR2 FQNNGV. The CDR3 consists of 14 residues. The second PCR ran about 7 to 12 cycles with a sample-barcoded 5' primer and J-beta primers. TCRdb processed the 5' RACE reads anew with MiXCR; each CDR3 protein has one entry. Of hundreds of thousands of distinct CDR3 sequences in the sample, less than 45% are singletons; the top ten hold about 32%. The V and J genes are TRBV11-2 and TRBJ2-5; 9 positions agree with TRBD1. Sequenced sample: blood. This TCR was sampled from a man at least 80 years old in good health. In DNA form, the CDR3 reads TGTGCCAGCAGCTCGGACAGGGGCCAAGAGACCCAGTACTTC. Amino acid sequence: CASSSDRGQETQYF.